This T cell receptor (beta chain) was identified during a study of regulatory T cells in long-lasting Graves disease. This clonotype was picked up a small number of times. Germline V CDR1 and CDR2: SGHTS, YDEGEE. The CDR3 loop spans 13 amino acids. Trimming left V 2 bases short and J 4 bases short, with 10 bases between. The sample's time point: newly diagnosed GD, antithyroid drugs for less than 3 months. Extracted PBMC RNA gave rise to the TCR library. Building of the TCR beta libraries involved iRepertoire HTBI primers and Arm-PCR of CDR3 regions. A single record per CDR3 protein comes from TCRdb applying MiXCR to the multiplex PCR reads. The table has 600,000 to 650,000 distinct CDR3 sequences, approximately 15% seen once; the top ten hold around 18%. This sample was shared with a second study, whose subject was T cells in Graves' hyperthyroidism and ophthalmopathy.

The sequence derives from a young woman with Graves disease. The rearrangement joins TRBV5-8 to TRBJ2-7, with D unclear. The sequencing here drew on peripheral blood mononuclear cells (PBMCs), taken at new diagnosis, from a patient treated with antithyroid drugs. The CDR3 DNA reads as TGTGCCAGCAGCTTAAGGGTAGCATACGAGCAGTACTTC. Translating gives CASSLRVAYEQYF. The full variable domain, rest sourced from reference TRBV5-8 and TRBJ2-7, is EAGVTQSPTHLIKTRGQQATLRCSPISGHTSVYWYQQALGLGLQFLLWYDEGEERNRGNFPPRFSGRQFPNYSSELNVNALELEDSALYLCASSLRVAYEQYFGPGTRLTVT.